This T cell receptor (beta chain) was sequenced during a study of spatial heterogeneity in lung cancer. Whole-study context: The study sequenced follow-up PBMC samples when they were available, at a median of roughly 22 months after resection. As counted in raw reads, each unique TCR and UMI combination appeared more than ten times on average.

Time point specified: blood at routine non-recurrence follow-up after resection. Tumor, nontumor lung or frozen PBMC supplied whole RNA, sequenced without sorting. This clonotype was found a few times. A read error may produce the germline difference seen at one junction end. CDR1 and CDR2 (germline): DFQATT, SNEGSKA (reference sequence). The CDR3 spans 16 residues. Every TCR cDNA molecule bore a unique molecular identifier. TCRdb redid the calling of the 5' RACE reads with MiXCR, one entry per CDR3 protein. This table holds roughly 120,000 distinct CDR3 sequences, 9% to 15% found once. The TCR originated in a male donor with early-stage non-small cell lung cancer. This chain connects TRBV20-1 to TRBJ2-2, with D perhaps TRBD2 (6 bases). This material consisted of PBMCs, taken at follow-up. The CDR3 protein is CSARGGERGPTGELFF. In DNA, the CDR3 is TGCAGTGCGAGAGGAGGGGAACGGGGACCCACCGGGGAGCTGTTTTTT.